The rows below give T cell receptor beta chains drawn from one sample of a study of vaccination effects on CD4 cells after COVID-19. Sequencing was performed with immunoSEQ multiplex PCR; in TCRdb, only in-frame clones are kept and a portion is missing. Altogether under 80,000 clones are present, roughly four fifths being singletons, with the ten largest covering 1.5% to 2%. Their antigen targets remain unknown. Here the sequenced sample was CD4+ T cells from PBMCs cultured with HCoV-229E spike peptides, taken before COVID-19 vaccination. The origin of the receptors is a human donor who received a COVID-19 vaccine. Each CDR3 is given with its conserved first and last residue. A clone size is listed for some rows: how often the clone was seen (once, few, many), or a class if it is expanded.

V: TRBV7-2
size: -
CDR3: CASSARGADNEQFF

V: TRBV11-3
size: -
CDR3: CASSLVCEGGGSNQPQHF

V: TRBV18
size: -
CDR3: CASSPQGDQPQHF

V: TRBV20-1
size: -
CDR3: CSARGSEQFF

V: TRBV5-5
size: few
CDR3: CASRNGGTANTEAFF

V: TRBV18
size: -
CDR3: CASSPEQISGNTIYF

V: TRBV30
size: -
CDR3: CASFRQGEAFF

V: TRBV24-1
size: once
CDR3: CATSDFRGIAGELFF

V: TRBV7-8
size: -
CDR3: CASSLAEGMGSYNEQFF

V: TRBV5-6
size: -
CDR3: CASSLARTYGYTF

V: TRBV5-6
size: once
CDR3: CASRLRGERNTIYF

V: TRBV14
size: -
CDR3: CASSPTFQGSPLHF

V: TRBV24-1
size: -
CDR3: CATSESGTEGKKETQYF

V: TRBV4-1
size: -
CDR3: CASSQDLGNTEAFF

V: TRBV19
size: -
CDR3: CASRGDSYGYTF

V: TRBV10-2
size: few
CDR3: CASSELRLAHEQFF

V: TRBV6-6
size: -
CDR3: CASSYRYTGGASEAFF

V: TRBV15
size: -
CDR3: CATSREGSLNTEAFF

V: TRBV5-1
size: -
CDR3: CASSLGMKTEAFF